A single sample is the source of the 6 T cell receptor beta chains below, sequenced in a study of early T cells in non-severe SARS-CoV-2 infection. One entry per CDR3 protein, called by TCRdb with MiXCR from the 5' RACE reads. The table records 25,000 to 30,000 distinct CDR3 sequences, around 6.1% of them present only once. Sequencing was performed on whole blood, taken at baseline. Receptor source: an adult who was a healthcare worker with PCR-confirmed SARS-CoV-2 infection or an uninfected control (not recorded which).

In this sample, this clonotype turned up many times. J is TRBJ2-3 and V is TRBV29-1, with 8 bases aligning to TRBD2. With 3 bases clipped from V and 6 bases from J, the junction kept 5 bases outside the gene matches. CDR3 length: 13 amino acids. Germline CDR1 reads SQVTM; CDR2 reads ANQGSEA. The CDR3 sequence: CSVELAGRDTQYF. The CDR3 DNA reads as TGCAGCGTTGAGTTAGCGGGAAGGGATACGCAGTATTTT.

The chain recombines TRBV7-3 with TRBJ2-7; perhaps TRBD2 as D (5 bases). V shed 3 bases and J shed 6 bases, with 12 bases lying between them. Germline V lookup: CDR1 SGHTA, CDR2 FQGTGA. CDR3 size: 13 residues. The CDR3 protein is CASSFAVEGEQYF. In DNA, the CDR3 is TGTGCCAGCAGCTTCGCGGTTGAGGGCGAGCAGTACTTC.

This clonotype was observed at least ten times. The chain has TRBV12-3 or TRBV12-4 and TRBJ2-1; the D is unclear. This CDR3 contains 14 residues. V shed 2 bases and J shed 5 bases, with 10 bases lying between them. CDR3 in amino acids: CASSLRRKDNEQFF. The CDR3 DNA sequence: TGTGCCAGCAGTTTACGGCGGAAGGACAATGAGCAGTTCTTC.

The chain carries TRBV19 and TRBJ1-1; D is possibly TRBD1 (6 bases). Germline-derived CDR1 and CDR2 are LNHDA and SQIVND (reference sequence). V lost 3 bases, J lost 3 bases, and 17 bases lay in between. The CDR3 spans 16 residues. Written as DNA, the CDR3 is TGTGCCAGTAGTATCCACAGGGTCGGGGGCGACACTGAAGCTTTCTTT. It translates to CASSIHRVGGDTEAFF.

Turning to this clonotype: It may be a read error: a sequence one base away is much more abundant. The V and J genes are TRBV6-5 and TRBJ1-6; perhaps TRBD1 as D (5 bases). Germline CDR1 and CDR2: MNHEY and SVGAGI. The CDR3 sequence is 13 residues long. The CDR3 is CASTLGGDSPHHF. The CDR3 DNA sequence: TGTGCCAGCACCCTCGGGGGGGATTCACCCCACCACTTT.

This clonotype is labeled as medium-sized. V and J are TRBV7-9 and TRBJ1-1; D is unresolved. This CDR3 contains 13 residues. Trimming removed 11 bases at V and 5 bases at J, with 18 bases between. In germline, CDR1 is SEHNR, CDR2 FQNEAQ (reference sequence). The CDR3 coding sequence is TGTGCCGGCACCCCTCCCCGAAGGACTGAAGCTTTCTTT. Protein: CAGTPPRRTEAFF.